The rows below give T cell receptor beta chains drawn from one sample of a study of blood T cells in healthy people across ages. TCRdb processed the 5' RACE reads anew with MiXCR; each CDR3 protein has one entry. The table shows 580,000 or so distinct CDR3 sequences, with roughly 43% occurring only once. The sequenced material came from blood. The receptors come from an elderly man in good health. Both conserved end residues are part of each CDR3. The order of the fields is CDR3 protein, CDR3 DNA, clone size, D gene, J gene, V gene. A D gene is named only where the DNA matches it firmly. Only some rows state a clone size, as once, few, many or a class for expanded clones.

cdr3_aa: CSARELAGDSYEQYF
cdr3_nt: TGCAGTGCTAGAGAACTAGCGGGGGACTCCTACGAGCAGTACTTC
clone_size: few
d_call: TRBD2
j_call: TRBJ2-7
v_call: TRBV20-1

cdr3_aa: CASSLHRAYNEQFF
cdr3_nt: TGTGCCAGCAGCCTCCATAGGGCCTACAATGAGCAGTTCTTC
clone_size: .
d_call: .
j_call: TRBJ2-1
v_call: TRBV7-2

cdr3_aa: CASSPDRVANQPQHF
cdr3_nt: TGTGCCAGCAGCCCCGACAGGGTGGCGAATCAGCCCCAGCATTTT
clone_size: few
d_call: TRBD1
j_call: TRBJ1-5
v_call: TRBV12-3/TRBV12-4

cdr3_aa: CASSAWTHNEQFF
cdr3_nt: TGTGCCAGCAGCGCCTGGACCCACAATGAGCAGTTCTTC
clone_size: .
d_call: .
j_call: TRBJ2-1
v_call: TRBV7-3

cdr3_aa: CASSQELGTSLSTDTQYF
cdr3_nt: TGCGCCAGCAGCCAAGAGTTGGGGACTAGCCTTAGCACAGATACGCAGTATTTT
clone_size: .
d_call: TRBD2
j_call: TRBJ2-3
v_call: TRBV4-3

cdr3_aa: CGTIRAGGDEQFF
cdr3_nt: TGCGGCACCATCCGGGCGGGAGGAGATGAGCAGTTCTTC
clone_size: .
d_call: TRBD2
j_call: TRBJ2-1
v_call: TRBV29-1

cdr3_aa: CSAGPGATNEKLFF
cdr3_nt: TGCAGTGCTGGACCGGGAGCAACTAATGAAAAACTGTTTTTT
clone_size: .
d_call: .
j_call: TRBJ1-4
v_call: TRBV20-1

cdr3_aa: CASSLDGQGVMGYTF
cdr3_nt: TGCGCCAGCAGCTTGGACGGACAGGGGGTAATGGGCTACACCTTC
clone_size: .
d_call: TRBD1
j_call: TRBJ1-2
v_call: TRBV5-1

cdr3_aa: CASSPKGLAGESSYNEQFF
cdr3_nt: TGCGCCAGCAGCCCGAAGGGACTAGCGGGAGAAAGCTCCTACAATGAGCAGTTCTTC
clone_size: .
d_call: TRBD2
j_call: TRBJ2-1
v_call: TRBV5-1

cdr3_aa: CSALGASGANVLTF
cdr3_nt: TGCAGTGCTCTCGGGGCGAGCGGGGCCAACGTCCTGACTTTC
clone_size: .
d_call: .
j_call: TRBJ2-6
v_call: TRBV20-1

cdr3_aa: CATSDPRTFDQPQHF
cdr3_nt: TGTGCCACCAGTGATCCGAGGACATTCGATCAGCCCCAGCATTTT
clone_size: .
d_call: .
j_call: TRBJ1-5
v_call: TRBV24-1

cdr3_aa: CASTRPGGSSTDTQYF
cdr3_nt: TGTGCCAGTACTAGACCAGGGGGGAGTAGCACAGATACGCAGTATTTT
clone_size: .
d_call: .
j_call: TRBJ2-3
v_call: TRBV6-1

cdr3_aa: CASSREVGEKLFF
cdr3_nt: TGCGCCAGCAGCCGGGAGGTTGGGGAAAAACTGTTTTTT
clone_size: .
d_call: .
j_call: TRBJ1-4
v_call: TRBV4-3

cdr3_aa: CASSFGDRDQETQYF
cdr3_nt: TGCGCCAGCAGCTTTGGTGACAGGGACCAAGAGACCCAGTACTTC
clone_size: few
d_call: TRBD1
j_call: TRBJ2-5
v_call: TRBV5-1

cdr3_aa: CASSTMGLAGGEQYF
cdr3_nt: TGTGCCAGCAGCACCATGGGACTAGCGGGAGGAGAGCAGTACTTC
clone_size: .
d_call: TRBD2
j_call: TRBJ2-5
v_call: TRBV9

cdr3_aa: CASSQQTGAGNIQYF
cdr3_nt: TGCGCCAGCAGCCAACAAACAGGGGCGGGCAACATTCAGTACTTC
clone_size: .
d_call: TRBD1
j_call: TRBJ2-4
v_call: TRBV4-3

cdr3_aa: CAISVGGQETQYF
cdr3_nt: TGTGCCATCAGTGTGGGAGGGCAAGAGACCCAGTACTTC
clone_size: .
d_call: TRBD2
j_call: TRBJ2-5
v_call: TRBV10-3

cdr3_aa: CASSRRTAFTGELFF
cdr3_nt: TGTGCCAGCAGTCGCCGGACAGCCTTCACCGGGGAGCTGTTTTTT
clone_size: many
d_call: .
j_call: TRBJ2-2
v_call: TRBV6-5

cdr3_aa: CSARLAGRYNEQFF
cdr3_nt: TGCAGTGCTAGGCTCGCAGGGCGGTACAATGAGCAGTTCTTC
clone_size: .
d_call: .
j_call: TRBJ2-1
v_call: TRBV20-1

cdr3_aa: CASKRGQGLYGHTF
cdr3_nt: TGTGCCAGCAAAAGAGGACAGGGACTCTATGGCCACACCTTC
clone_size: .
d_call: TRBD1
j_call: TRBJ1-2
v_call: TRBV12-3/TRBV12-4

cdr3_aa: CASSYYSPATSDEQFF
cdr3_nt: TGTGCCAGCAGTTACTACTCGCCAGCCACGTCGGATGAGCAGTTCTTC
clone_size: many
d_call: .
j_call: TRBJ2-1
v_call: TRBV6-6

cdr3_aa: CASSYGQGTTNEKLFF
cdr3_nt: TGCGCCAGCAGCTATGGACAGGGGACAACTAATGAAAAACTGTTTTTT
clone_size: few
d_call: TRBD1
j_call: TRBJ1-4
v_call: TRBV5-1

cdr3_aa: CAISESEQPGLAANEQFF
cdr3_nt: TGTGCCATCAGTGAGTCCGAACAGCCGGGACTAGCGGCCAATGAGCAGTTCTTC
clone_size: .
d_call: TRBD2
j_call: TRBJ2-1
v_call: TRBV10-3

cdr3_aa: CASSLHLAKNIQYF
cdr3_nt: TGTGCCAGCAGCTTACATTTAGCCAAAAACATTCAGTACTTC
clone_size: .
d_call: .
j_call: TRBJ2-4
v_call: TRBV7-2